This T cell receptor beta chain was sequenced for a study of beta chain features in type 1 diabetes. One heparinised blood draw, averaging about 0.11 L, came from each donor. CD4+ naive, central memory, regulatory and stem cell-like memory cells were sorted via CD45RO/CCR7/CD25/CD127/CD95/CD27. Post-sort purity exceeded 98% for all sorted populations. The entirety of the isolated RNA underwent reverse transcription, so expressed TCRB transcripts were sequenced. The assay was immunoSEQ multiplex PCR, and TCRdb's table has in-frame clones only and misses some. The repertoire holds 250,000 to 300,000 clones, with under 8.5% as singletons. To note about this clone: Its antigen is unknown.

Findings of the study overall: The naive, central memory and Treg TCRB repertoires looked more alike in patients than they did in healthy donors.

Germline assignment: CDR1 DFQATT and CDR2 SNEGSKA (reference sequence). This CDR3 contains 11 residues. After removal of 6 bases from V and 8 bases from J, the junction contained 5 bases not matched to a gene. The J gene is TRBJ1-2, the V gene TRBV20-1; 8 bases fit TRBD1. The clonotype was recovered from a woman in her late teens or twenties in good health. Sequencing was done on a sample of central memory CD4+ T cells from blood. The CDR3 bases are TGCAGTGCCGGAAGGACAGGGGGCTACACCTTC. As protein: CSAGRTGGYTF.